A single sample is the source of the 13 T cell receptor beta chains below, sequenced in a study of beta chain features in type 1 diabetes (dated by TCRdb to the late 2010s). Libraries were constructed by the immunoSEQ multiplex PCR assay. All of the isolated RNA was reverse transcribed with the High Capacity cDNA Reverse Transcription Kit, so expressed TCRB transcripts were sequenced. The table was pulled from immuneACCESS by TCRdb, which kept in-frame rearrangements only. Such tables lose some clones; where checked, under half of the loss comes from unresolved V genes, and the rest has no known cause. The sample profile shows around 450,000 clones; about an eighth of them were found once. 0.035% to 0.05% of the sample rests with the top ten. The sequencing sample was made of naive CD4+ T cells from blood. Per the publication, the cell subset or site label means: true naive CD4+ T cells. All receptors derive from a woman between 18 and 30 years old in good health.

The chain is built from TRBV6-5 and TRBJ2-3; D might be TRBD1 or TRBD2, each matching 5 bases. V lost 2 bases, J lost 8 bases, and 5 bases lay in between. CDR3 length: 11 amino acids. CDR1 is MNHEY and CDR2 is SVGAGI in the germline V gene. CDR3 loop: CASSYGGTQYF. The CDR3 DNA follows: TGTGCCAGCAGTTACGGGGGTACGCAGTATTTT.

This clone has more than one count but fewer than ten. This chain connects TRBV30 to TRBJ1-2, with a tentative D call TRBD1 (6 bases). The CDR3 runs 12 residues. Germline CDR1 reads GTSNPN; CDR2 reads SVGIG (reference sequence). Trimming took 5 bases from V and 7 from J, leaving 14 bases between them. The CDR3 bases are TGTGCCTGGGGGCAGGGGCTCACTGGCTACACCTTC. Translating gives CAWGQGLTGYTF. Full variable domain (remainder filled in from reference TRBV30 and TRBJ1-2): SQTIHQWPATLVQPVGSPLSLECTVEGTSNPNLYWYRQAAGRGLQLLFYSVGIGQISSEVPQNLSASRPQDRQFILSSKKLLLSDSGFYLCAWGQGLTGYTFGSGTRLTVV.

The CDR3: CASRMSGLGQETQYF. In DNA form, the CDR3 reads TGTGCCAGCAGAATGTCCGGATTAGGGCAAGAGACCCAGTACTTC. The chain links TRBV6-6 to TRBJ2-5; the D is unclear. Germline CDR1 MNHNY, CDR2 SVGAGI (reference sequence). The CDR3 runs 15 residues. Trimming removed 6 bases at V and 2 bases at J, with 16 bases between.

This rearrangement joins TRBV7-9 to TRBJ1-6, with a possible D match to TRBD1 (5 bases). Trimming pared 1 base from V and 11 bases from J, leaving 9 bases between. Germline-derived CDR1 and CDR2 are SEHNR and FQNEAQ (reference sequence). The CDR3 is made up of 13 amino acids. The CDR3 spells CASSLGPGTPLHF. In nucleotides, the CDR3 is TGTGCCAGCAGCTTAGGCCCAGGGACACCCCTCCACTTT.

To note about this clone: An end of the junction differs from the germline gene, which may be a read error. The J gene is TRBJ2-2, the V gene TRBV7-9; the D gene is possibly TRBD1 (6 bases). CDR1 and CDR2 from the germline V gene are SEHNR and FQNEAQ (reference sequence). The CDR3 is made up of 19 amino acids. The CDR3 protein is CASTLFAWDTNTNTGELFF. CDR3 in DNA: TGTGCCAGCACCTTATTCGCCTGGGACACCAATACGAACACCGGGGAGCTGTTTTTT.

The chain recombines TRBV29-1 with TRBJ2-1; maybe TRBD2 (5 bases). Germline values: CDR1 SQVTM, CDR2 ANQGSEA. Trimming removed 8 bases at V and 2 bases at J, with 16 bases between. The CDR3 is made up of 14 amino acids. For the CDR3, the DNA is TGCAGCTCGCTGAGGGTTGGTCCCTACAATGAGCAGTTCTTC. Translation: CSSLRVGPYNEQFF.

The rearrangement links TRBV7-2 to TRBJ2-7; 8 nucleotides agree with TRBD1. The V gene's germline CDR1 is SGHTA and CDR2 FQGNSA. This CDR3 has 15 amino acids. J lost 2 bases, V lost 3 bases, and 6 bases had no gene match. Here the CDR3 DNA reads TGTGCCAGCAGCTTTCGACAGGGGCACACCTACGAGCAGTACGTC. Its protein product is CASSFRQGHTYEQYV.

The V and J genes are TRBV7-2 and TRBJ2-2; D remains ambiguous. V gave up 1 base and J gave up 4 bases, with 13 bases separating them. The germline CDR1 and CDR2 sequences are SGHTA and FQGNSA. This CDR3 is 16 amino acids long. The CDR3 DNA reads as TGTGCCAGCAGCTTAGGGGTCAGCATTGGCACCGGGGAGCTGTTTTTT. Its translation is CASSLGVSIGTGELFF.

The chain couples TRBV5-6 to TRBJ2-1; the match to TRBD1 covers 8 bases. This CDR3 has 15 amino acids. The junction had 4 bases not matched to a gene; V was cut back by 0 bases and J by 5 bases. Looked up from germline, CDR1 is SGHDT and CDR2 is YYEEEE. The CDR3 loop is CASSLVDRANNEQFF. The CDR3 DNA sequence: TGTGCCAGCAGCTTGGTGGACAGGGCAAACAATGAGCAGTTCTTC.

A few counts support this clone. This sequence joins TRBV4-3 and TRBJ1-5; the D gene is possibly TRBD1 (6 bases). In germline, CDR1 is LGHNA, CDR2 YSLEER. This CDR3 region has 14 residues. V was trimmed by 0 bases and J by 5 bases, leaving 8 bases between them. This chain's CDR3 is CASSQERGDQPQHF. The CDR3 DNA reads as TGCGCCAGCAGCCAAGAAAGGGGGGATCAGCCCCAGCATTTT.

The DNA for the CDR3 is TGTGCCAGCAGCAATCAGGTCTCTGGAAACACCATATATTTT. Its protein is CASSNQVSGNTIYF. This chain connects TRBV7-9 to TRBJ1-3; D gene unclear. Trimming took 5 bases from V and 0 from J, leaving 8 bases between them. This CDR3 has 14 amino acids. Germline V gene data show CDR1 as SEHNR and CDR2 as FQNEAQ (reference sequence).

For the CDR3, the DNA is TGTGCCAGCAGTGAAACGTCAGGAGGCGAGACCCAGTACTTC. Encoded protein: CASSETSGGETQYF. J is TRBJ2-5 and V is TRBV2; maybe TRBD2 (5 bases). CDR1 and CDR2 (germline): SNHLY, FYNNEI. The CDR3 runs 14 residues. Deletions cut 2 bases from V and 5 bases from J, with 12 bases between.

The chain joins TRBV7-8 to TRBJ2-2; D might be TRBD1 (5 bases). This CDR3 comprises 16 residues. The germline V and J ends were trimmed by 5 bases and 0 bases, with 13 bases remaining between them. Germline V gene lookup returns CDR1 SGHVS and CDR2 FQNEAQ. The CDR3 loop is CASSRYRSTNTGELFF. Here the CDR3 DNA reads TGTGCCAGCAGCCGTTACAGGTCGACGAACACCGGGGAGCTGTTTTTT.